This TCR beta chain derives from a study of T cells after yellow fever vaccination. The study's findings and limits: Subsequent booster samples again held most clones from primary vaccination (96% CD4, 85% to 90% CD8). FACS-sorted repertoires might harbor abundant contaminating clonotypes from the bulk population.

In this sample, this clonotype turned up a few times. As yet, its antigen is unknown. CDR3 length equals 17 residues. CDR1 is LNHNV, CDR2 YYDKDF, per germline (reference sequence). The V and J ends lost 3 bases and 13 bases respectively, with 27 bases between them. TCRdb passed the 5' RACE reads through MiXCR, listing each CDR3 protein once. The data contain around 100,000 distinct CDR3 sequences, 7.5% to 9.5% of them seen just once; the ten biggest clones take up approximately 24%. This chain joins TRBV15 and TRBJ2-2; D tentatively fits TRBD1 or TRBD2 (5 bases each). The sequences come from CD8+ T cells sorted from PBMCs, collected 45 days after the yellow fever booster vaccination. The receptor's source is a man aged 25 to 40 who received the YFV17D yellow fever vaccine. CDR3 amino acids: CATSRGPRTGPALGLFF. The CDR3 nucleotides are TGTGCCACCAGCAGGGGACCTCGGACGGGGCCGGCCTTAGGGCTGTTTTTT.